Included here is one T cell receptor beta chain sequence, with context. The data stem from a study of technical replicates of blood from a handful of donors. CDR3 size: 13 residues. Trimming removed 4 bases from V and 4 bases from J; junction bases left unmatched: 3. CDR1 and CDR2 (germline): SGHRS, YFSETQ. Generated by immunoSEQ multiplex PCR, the TCRdb table keeps only in-frame clones and is missing some. The data contain about 80,000 clones, about nine tenths of them singletons. This chain connects TRBV5-1 to TRBJ2-7; 9 bases agree with TRBD1. The TCR comes from a human donor in good health. Material for sequencing was T cells isolated from PBMCs. The DNA of the CDR3 is TGCGCCAGCAGCCGGACAGGGGATTACGAGCAGTACTTC. It codes for CASSRTGDYEQYF.